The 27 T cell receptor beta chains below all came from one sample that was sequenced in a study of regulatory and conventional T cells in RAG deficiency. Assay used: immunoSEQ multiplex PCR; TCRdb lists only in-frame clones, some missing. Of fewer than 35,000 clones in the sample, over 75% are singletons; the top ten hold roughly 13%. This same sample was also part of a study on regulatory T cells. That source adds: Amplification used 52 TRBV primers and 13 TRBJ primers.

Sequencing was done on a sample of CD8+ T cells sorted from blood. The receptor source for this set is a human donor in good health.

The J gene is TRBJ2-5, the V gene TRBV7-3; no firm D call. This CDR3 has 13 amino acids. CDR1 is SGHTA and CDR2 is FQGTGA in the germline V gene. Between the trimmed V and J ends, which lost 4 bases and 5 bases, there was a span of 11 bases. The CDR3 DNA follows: TGTGCCAGCAGCTCGGGCCTCGGGGAGACCCAGTACTTC. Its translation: CASSSGLGETQYF.

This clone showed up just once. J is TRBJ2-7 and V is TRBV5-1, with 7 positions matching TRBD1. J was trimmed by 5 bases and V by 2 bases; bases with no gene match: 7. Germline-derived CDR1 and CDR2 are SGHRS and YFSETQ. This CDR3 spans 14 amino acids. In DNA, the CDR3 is TGCGCCAGCAGCTTAACAGGGGACGTAAACGAGCAGTACTTC. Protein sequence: CASSLTGDVNEQYF.

In nucleotides, the CDR3 is TGCGCCAGCAGCGAACAGGGGAGGAGGGTCACTGAAGCTTTCTTT. This codes for CASSEQGRRVTEAFF. V usage is TRBV5-1 and J usage is TRBJ1-1; 7 nucleotides line up with TRBD1. CDR3 size: 15 residues. V shed 4 bases and J 4 bases; nucleotides not matched to a gene: 10. CDR1 is SGHRS, CDR2 YFSETQ, per germline.

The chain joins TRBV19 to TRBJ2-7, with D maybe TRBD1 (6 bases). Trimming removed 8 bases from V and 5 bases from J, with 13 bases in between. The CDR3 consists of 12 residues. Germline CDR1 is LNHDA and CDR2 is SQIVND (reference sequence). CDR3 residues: CASSTGNNEQYF. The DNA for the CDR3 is TGTGCCAGTTCGACAGGTAATAACGAGCAGTACTTC.

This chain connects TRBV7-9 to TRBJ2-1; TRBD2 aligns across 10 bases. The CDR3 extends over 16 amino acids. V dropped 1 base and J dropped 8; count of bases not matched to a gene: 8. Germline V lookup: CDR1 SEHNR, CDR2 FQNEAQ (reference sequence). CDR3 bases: TGTGCCAGCAGCTTAGGGATAGCGGGAGGTCTCGATGAGCAGTTCTTC. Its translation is CASSLGIAGGLDEQFF.

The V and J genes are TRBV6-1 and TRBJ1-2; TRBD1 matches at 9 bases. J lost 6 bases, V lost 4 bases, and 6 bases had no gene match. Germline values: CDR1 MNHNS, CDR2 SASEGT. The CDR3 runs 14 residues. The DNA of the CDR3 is TGTGCCAGCAGTGGACAGGGGGGGTCGGATGGCTACACCTTC. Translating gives CASSGQGGSDGYTF.

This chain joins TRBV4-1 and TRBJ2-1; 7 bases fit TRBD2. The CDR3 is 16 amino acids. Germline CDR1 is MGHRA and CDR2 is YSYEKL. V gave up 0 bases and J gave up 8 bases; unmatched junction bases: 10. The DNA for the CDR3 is TGCGCCAGCAGCCAAGATTCAACGGGGGGAGTAGATGAGCAGTTCTTC. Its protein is CASSQDSTGGVDEQFF.

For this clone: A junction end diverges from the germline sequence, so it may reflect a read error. The CDR3 loop reads CASSLGDREPFF. The DNA of the CDR3 is TGCGCCAGCAGCTTGGGGGACAGGGAGCCGTTCTTC. This chain connects TRBV5-1 to TRBJ2-1; 9 nucleotides agree with TRBD1. The CDR3 runs 12 residues. The germline V gene has CDR1 SGHRS and CDR2 YFSETQ.

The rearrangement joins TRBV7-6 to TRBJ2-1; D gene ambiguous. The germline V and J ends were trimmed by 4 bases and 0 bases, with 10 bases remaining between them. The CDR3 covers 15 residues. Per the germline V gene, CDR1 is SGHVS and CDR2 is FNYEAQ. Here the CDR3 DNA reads TGTGCCAGCAGCTGGGTCCTGAGCTCCTACAATGAGCAGTTCTTC. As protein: CASSWVLSSYNEQFF.

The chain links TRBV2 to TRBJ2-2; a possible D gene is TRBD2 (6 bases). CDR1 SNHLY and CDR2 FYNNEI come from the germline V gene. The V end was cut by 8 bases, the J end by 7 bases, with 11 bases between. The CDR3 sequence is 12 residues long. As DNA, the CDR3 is TGTGCCAGCGAGCGGGCAGACGGGGAGCTGTTTTTT. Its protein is CASERADGELFF.

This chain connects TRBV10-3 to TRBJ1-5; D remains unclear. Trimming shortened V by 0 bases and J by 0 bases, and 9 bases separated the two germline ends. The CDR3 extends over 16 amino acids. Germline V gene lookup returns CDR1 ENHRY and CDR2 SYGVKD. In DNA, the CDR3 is TGTGCCATCAGTGAGTCTCAAGGAGTTAGCAATCAGCCCCAGCATTTT. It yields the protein CAISESQGVSNQPQHF.

The CDR3 DNA reads TGTGCCAGCAGGGAAACTAGTTTCGAGACCCAGTACTTC. This translates into CASRETSFETQYF. The genes are TRBV28 and TRBJ2-5; D is possibly TRBD2 (5 bases). CDR1 is MDHEN, CDR2 SYDVKM, per germline. V lost 6 bases, J lost 5 bases, and 13 bases lay in between. The CDR3 extends over 13 amino acids.

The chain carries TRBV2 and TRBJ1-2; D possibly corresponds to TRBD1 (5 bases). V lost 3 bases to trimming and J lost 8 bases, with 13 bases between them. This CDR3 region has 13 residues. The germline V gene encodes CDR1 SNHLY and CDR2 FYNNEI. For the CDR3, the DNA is TGTGCCAGCAGTGATAGGGCAGGGATGGGCTACACCTTC. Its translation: CASSDRAGMGYTF.

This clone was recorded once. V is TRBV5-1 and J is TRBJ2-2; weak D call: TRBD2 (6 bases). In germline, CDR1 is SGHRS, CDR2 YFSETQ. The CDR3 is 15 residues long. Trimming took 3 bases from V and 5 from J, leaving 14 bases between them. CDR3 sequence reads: CASSYGGLVTGELFF. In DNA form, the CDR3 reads TGCGCCAGCAGCTACGGGGGTCTAGTGACCGGGGAGCTGTTTTTT.

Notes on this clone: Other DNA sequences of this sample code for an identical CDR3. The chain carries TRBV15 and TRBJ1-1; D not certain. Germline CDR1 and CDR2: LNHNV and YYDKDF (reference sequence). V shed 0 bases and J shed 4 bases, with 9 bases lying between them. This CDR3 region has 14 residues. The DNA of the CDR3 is TGTGCCACCAGCAGAGATCTTAGGGTCACTGAAGCTTTCTTT. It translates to CATSRDLRVTEAFF.

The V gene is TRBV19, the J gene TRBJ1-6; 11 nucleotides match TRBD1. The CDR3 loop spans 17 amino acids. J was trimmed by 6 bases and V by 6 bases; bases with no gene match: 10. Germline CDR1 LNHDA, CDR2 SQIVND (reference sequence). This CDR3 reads CASRGSLDRGPNSPLHF. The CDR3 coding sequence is TGTGCCAGTAGGGGAAGCCTGGACAGGGGGCCTAATTCACCCCTCCACTTT.

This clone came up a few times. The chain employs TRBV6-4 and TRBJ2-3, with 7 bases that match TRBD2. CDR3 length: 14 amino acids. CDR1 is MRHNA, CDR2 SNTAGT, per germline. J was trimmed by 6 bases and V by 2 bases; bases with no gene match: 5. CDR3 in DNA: TGTGCCAGCAGTGACCGCGGGGGACTTGATACGCAGTATTTT. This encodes CASSDRGGLDTQYF.

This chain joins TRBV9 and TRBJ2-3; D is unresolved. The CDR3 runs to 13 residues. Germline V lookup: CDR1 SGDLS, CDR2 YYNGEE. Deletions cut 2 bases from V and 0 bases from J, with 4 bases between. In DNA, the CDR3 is TGTGCCAGCAGCGTGGTTAGCACAGATACGCAGTATTTT. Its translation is CASSVVSTDTQYF.

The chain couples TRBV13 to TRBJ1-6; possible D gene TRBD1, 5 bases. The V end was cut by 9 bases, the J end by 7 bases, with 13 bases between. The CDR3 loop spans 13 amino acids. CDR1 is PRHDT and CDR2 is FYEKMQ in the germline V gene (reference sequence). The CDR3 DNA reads TGTGCCAGTACTAAGGGGAACAATTCACCCCTCCACTTT. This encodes CASTKGNNSPLHF.

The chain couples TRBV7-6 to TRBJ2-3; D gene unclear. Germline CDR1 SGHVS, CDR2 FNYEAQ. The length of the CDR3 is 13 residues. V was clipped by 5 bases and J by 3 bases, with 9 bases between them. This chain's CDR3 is CASSPFATDTQYF. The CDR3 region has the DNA TGTGCCAGCAGCCCATTTGCAACAGATACGCAGTATTTT.

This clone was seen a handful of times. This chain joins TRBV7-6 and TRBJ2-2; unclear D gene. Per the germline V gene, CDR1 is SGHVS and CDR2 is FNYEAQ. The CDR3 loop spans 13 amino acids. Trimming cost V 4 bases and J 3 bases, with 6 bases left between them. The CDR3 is CASSSHYTGELFF. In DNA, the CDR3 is TGTGCCAGCAGCTCGCACTACACCGGGGAGCTGTTTTTT.

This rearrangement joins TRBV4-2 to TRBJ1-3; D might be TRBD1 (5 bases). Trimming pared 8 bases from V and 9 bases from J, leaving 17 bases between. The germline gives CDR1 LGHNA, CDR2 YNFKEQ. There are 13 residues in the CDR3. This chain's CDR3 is CASAPTAGGTIYF. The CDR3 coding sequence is TGTGCCAGCGCCCCGACGGCGGGGGGCACCATATATTTT.

In nucleotides, the CDR3 is TGTGCCAGCAGTCCAATACAGGGTACTGGGGCCAACGTCCTGACTTTC. It yields the protein CASSPIQGTGANVLTF. V gene TRBV27 combines with J gene TRBJ2-6; possibly TRBD1 for D (6 bases). With 5 bases removed from V and 2 bases from J, the gap between germline ends came to 13 bases. Germline assignment: CDR1 MNHEY and CDR2 SMNVEV (reference sequence). The CDR3 runs to 16 residues. Drawing the rest from reference TRBV27 and TRBJ2-6, the complete variable domain is EAQVTQNPRYLITVTGKKLTVTCSQNMNHEYMSWYRQDPGLGLRQIYYSMNVEVTDKGDVPEGYKVSRKEKRNFPLILESPSPNQTSLYFCASSPIQGTGANVLTFGAGSRLTVL.

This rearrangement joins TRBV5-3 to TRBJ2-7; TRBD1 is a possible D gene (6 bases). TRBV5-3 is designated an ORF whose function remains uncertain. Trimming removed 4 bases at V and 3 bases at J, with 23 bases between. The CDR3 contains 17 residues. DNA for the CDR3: TGTGCCAGAAGCCGGACAGACGAAATTAGAAGAAGCTACGAGCAGTACTTC. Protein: CARSRTDEIRRSYEQYF.

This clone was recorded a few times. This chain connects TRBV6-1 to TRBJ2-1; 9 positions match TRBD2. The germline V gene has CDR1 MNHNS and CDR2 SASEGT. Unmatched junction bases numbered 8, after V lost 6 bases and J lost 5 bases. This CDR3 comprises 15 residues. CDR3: CASRTIAGANNEQFF. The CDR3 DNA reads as TGTGCCAGCAGGACTATAGCGGGGGCTAACAATGAGCAGTTCTTC.

CDR3 in amino acids: CASSPGQQSGYTF. In DNA form, the CDR3 reads TGCGCCAGCAGCCCGGGACAGCAGAGTGGCTACACCTTC. The V and J genes are TRBV5-1 and TRBJ1-2, with TRBD1 identical over 7 bases. V was clipped by 4 bases and J by 7 bases; unmatched bases: 7. Germline CDR1 is SGHRS and CDR2 is YFSETQ. The CDR3 loop spans 13 amino acids.

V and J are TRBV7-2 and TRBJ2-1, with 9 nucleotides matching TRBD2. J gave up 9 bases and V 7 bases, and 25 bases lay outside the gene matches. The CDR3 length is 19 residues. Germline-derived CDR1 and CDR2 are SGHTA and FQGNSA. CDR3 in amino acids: CASKINPILASGIVGEQFF. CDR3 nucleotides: TGTGCCAGCAAAATAAACCCCATCCTGGCTAGCGGGATAGTGGGTGAGCAGTTCTTC.